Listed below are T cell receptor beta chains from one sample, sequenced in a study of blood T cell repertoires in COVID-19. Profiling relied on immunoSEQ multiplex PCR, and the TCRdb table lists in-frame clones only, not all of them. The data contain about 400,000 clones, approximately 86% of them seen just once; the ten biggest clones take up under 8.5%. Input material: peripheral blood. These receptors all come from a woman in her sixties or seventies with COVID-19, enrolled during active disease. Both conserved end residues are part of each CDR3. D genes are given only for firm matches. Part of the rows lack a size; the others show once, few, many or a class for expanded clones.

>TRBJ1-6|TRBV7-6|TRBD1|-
TGTGCCAGCAGCGGGACAGCCTCGGGCCAATCACCCCTCCACTTT
CASSGTASGQSPLHF
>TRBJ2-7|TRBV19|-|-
TGTGCCAGTATGGGCCCAGCCCACGAGCAGTACTTC
CASMGPAHEQYF
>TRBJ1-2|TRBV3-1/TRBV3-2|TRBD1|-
TGTGCCAGCAGCCAAGGGACCAGGGGGCTTTTTGGCTACACCTTC
CASSQGTRGLFGYTF
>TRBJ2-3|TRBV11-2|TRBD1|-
TGTGCCAGCAGCTTGGACAGGGCAGATACGCAGTATTTT
CASSLDRADTQYF
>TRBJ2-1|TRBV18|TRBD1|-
TGTGCCAGCTCACCCTTATTGACAGGGTCCAATGAGCAGTTCTTC
CASSPLLTGSNEQFF
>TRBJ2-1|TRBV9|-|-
TGTGCCAGCAGCGTAAAGGCAGGGAGGTACAATGAGCAGTTCTTC
CASSVKAGRYNEQFF
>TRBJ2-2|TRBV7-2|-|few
TGTGCCAGCAGCTTAGCGTATGGGCCCGGGGAGCTGTTTTTT
CASSLAYGPGELFF
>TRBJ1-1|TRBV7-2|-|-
TGTGCCAGCAGCCCCAGAGGACAGCCGAGGAACACTGAAGCTTTCTTT
CASSPRGQPRNTEAFF
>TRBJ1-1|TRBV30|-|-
TGTGCCTGGAGTGAACAGCCAAACACTGAAGCTTTCTTT
CAWSEQPNTEAFF
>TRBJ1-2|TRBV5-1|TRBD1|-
TGCGCCAGCAGCTCGGACAGGGAGGACTACACCTTC
CASSSDREDYTF
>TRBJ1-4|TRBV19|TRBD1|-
TGTGCCAGTAGACCCCGGGACAGGGGCGCAACGGCTAATGAAAAACTGTTTTTT
CASRPRDRGATANEKLFF
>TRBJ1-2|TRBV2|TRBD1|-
TGTGCCAGCAGTGAAGCCCCGACAGGGGGCGGATATGGCTACACCTTC
CASSEAPTGGGYGYTF
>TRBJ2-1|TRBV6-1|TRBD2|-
TGTGCCAGCAGTGAAATACTAGCGGGGTCCTACAATGAGCAGTTCTTC
CASSEILAGSYNEQFF
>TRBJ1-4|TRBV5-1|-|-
TGCGCCAGCAGTCGCTTAGGGGGTGAAAAACTGTTTTTT
CASSRLGGEKLFF
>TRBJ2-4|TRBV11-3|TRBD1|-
TGTGCCAGCAGCTCGGGACAGGGGGTGTACATTCAGTACTTC
CASSSGQGVYIQYF